This paragraph covers one T cell receptor beta chain sequence. Its antigen is undetermined. The data were taken from a study of T cell responses to AZD1222 COVID-19 vaccine. Study conclusions and caveats: Baseline antibody screening turned up just six seropositive AZD1222 recipients.

Repertoires were generated with immunoSEQ multiplex PCR, while TCRdb's copy carries only in-frame clones and drops some. The profile shows about 130,000 clones, nearly 95% of them singletons. The clonotype comes from an adult in good health. The sequenced sample was peripheral blood, obtained on day 0 of AZD1222 vaccination.

The CDR3 reads CASSPLTREGGYTF. The CDR3 DNA reads as TGTGCCAGCAGCCCCCTAACGCGGGAGGGTGGCTACACCTTC. The chain employs TRBV5-4 and TRBJ1-2, with D unclear. Germline V gene data show CDR1 as SGHNT and CDR2 as YYREEE (reference sequence). V was pared by 4 bases and J by 7 bases, with 17 bases between. There are 14 residues in the CDR3.